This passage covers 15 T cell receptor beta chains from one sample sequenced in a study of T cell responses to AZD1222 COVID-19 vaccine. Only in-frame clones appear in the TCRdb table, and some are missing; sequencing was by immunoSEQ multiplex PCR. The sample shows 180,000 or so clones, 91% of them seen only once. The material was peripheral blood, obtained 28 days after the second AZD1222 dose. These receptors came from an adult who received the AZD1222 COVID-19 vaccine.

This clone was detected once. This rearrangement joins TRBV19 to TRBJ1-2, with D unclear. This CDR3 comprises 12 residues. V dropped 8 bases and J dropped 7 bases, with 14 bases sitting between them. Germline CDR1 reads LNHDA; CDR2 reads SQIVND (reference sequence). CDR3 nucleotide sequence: TGTGCCAGTTCGATAGGTGGCGGTGGCTACACCTTC. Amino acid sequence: CASSIGGGGYTF.

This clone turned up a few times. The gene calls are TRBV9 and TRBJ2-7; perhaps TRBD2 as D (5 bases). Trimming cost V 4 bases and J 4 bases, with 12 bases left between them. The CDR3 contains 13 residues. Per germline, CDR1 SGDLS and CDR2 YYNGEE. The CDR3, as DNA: TGTGCCAGCAGCCGCGCAGGAGGATACGAGCAGTACTTC. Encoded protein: CASSRAGGYEQYF.

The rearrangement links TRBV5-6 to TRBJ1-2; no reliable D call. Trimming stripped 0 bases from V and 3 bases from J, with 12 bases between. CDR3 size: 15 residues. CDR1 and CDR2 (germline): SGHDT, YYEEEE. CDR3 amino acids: CASSLASVRHYGYTF. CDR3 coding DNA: TGTGCCAGCAGCTTGGCGAGCGTTAGGCACTATGGCTACACCTTC.

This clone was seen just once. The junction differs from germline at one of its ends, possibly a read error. The CDR3 reads CASSLGQGIQETQYF. DNA for the CDR3: TGTGCTAGCAGCTTAGGACAGGGGATACAAGAGACCCAGTACTTC. The chain carries TRBV7-7 and TRBJ2-5; the match to TRBD1 covers 9 bases. Germline loops: CDR1 SSHAT, CDR2 FNYEAQ (reference sequence). The CDR3 consists of 15 residues. The variable domain in full, completed from reference TRBV7-7 and TRBJ2-5, reads GAGVSQSPRYKVTKRGQDVTLRCDPISSHATLYWYQQALGQGPEFLTYFNYEAQPDKSGLPSDRFSAERPEGSISTLTIQRTEQRDSAMYRCASSLGQGIQETQYFGPGTRLLVL.

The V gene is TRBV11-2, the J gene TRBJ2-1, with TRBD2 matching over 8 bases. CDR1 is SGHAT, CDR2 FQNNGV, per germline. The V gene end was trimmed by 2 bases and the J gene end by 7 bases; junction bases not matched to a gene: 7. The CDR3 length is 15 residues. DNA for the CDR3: TGTGCCAGCAGCTTATTTGTTCCGGGGGGGAATGAGCAGTTCTTC. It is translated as CASSLFVPGGNEQFF.

CDR3 nucleotides: TGTGCCAGCAGCTATACCTTGACAGTGCCCTACGAGCAGTACTTC. Protein: CASSYTLTVPYEQYF. V and J are TRBV6-5 and TRBJ2-7, with a weak D call TRBD1 (5 bases). CDR3 size: 15 residues. With 6 bases removed from V and 2 bases from J, the gap between germline ends came to 17 bases. Germline V gives CDR1 MNHEY, CDR2 SVGAGI.

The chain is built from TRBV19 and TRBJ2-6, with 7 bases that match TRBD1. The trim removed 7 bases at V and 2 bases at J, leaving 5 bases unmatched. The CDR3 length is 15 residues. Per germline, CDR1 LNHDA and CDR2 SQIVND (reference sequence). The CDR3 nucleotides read TGTGCCAGTAAGACAGGGTCTACTGGGGCCAACGTCCTGACTTTC. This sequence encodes CASKTGSTGANVLTF.

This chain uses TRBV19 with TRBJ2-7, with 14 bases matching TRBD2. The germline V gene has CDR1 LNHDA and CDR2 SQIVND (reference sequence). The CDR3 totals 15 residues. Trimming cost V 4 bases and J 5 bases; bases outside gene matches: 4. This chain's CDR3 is CASSTTSGRANEQYF. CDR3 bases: TGTGCCAGTAGTACGACTAGCGGGAGGGCTAACGAGCAGTACTTC.

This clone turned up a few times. DNA for the CDR3: TGTGCCAGCAGCTTTTGGGACAATGAGCAGTTCTTC. It translates to CASSFWDNEQFF. V is TRBV11-3 and J is TRBJ2-1; D gene unclear. Trimming left V 3 bases short and J 5 bases short, with 5 bases between. CDR1 and CDR2 from the germline V gene are SGHNT and YENEEA. The CDR3 is made up of 12 amino acids.

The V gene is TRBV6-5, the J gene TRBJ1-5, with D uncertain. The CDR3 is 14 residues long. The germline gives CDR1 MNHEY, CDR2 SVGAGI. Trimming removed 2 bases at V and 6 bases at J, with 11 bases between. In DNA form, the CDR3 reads TGTGCCAGCAGTTACGCCGGGCTTGGTCAGCCCCAGCATTTT. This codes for CASSYAGLGQPQHF.

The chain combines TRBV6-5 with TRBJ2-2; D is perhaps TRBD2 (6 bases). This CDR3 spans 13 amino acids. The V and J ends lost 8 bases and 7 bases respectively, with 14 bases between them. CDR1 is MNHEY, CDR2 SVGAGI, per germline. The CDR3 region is CASSRDLIGELFF. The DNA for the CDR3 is TGTGCCAGCTCCCGGGACTTGATCGGGGAGCTGTTTTTT.

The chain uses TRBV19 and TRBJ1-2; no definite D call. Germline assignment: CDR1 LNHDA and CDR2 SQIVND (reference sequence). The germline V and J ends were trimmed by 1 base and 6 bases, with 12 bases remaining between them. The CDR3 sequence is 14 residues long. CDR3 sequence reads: CASSIARGTHGYTF. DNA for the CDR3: TGTGCCAGTAGTATAGCGCGGGGAACCCATGGCTACACCTTC.

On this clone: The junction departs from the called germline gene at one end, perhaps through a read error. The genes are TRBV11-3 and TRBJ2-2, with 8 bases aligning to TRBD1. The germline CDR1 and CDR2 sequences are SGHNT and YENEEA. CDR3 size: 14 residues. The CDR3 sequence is CASSLDRGAGELFF. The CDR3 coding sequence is TGTGCCAGCAGCCTAGACAGGGGTGCCGGGGAGCTGTTTTTT.

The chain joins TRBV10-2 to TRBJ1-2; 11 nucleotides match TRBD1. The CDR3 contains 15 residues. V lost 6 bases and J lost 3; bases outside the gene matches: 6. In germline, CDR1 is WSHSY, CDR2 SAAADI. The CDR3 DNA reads TGCGCCAGCAGGGGGGGACAGGGGGTCTACTATGGCTACACCTTC. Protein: CASRGGQGVYYGYTF.

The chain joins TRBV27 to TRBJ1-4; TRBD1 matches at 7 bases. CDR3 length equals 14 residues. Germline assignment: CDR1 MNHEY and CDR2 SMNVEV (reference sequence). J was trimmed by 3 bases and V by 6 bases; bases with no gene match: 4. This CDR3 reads CASSQQGSNEKLFF. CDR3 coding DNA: TGTGCCAGCAGCCAACAGGGGTCTAATGAAAAACTGTTTTTT.